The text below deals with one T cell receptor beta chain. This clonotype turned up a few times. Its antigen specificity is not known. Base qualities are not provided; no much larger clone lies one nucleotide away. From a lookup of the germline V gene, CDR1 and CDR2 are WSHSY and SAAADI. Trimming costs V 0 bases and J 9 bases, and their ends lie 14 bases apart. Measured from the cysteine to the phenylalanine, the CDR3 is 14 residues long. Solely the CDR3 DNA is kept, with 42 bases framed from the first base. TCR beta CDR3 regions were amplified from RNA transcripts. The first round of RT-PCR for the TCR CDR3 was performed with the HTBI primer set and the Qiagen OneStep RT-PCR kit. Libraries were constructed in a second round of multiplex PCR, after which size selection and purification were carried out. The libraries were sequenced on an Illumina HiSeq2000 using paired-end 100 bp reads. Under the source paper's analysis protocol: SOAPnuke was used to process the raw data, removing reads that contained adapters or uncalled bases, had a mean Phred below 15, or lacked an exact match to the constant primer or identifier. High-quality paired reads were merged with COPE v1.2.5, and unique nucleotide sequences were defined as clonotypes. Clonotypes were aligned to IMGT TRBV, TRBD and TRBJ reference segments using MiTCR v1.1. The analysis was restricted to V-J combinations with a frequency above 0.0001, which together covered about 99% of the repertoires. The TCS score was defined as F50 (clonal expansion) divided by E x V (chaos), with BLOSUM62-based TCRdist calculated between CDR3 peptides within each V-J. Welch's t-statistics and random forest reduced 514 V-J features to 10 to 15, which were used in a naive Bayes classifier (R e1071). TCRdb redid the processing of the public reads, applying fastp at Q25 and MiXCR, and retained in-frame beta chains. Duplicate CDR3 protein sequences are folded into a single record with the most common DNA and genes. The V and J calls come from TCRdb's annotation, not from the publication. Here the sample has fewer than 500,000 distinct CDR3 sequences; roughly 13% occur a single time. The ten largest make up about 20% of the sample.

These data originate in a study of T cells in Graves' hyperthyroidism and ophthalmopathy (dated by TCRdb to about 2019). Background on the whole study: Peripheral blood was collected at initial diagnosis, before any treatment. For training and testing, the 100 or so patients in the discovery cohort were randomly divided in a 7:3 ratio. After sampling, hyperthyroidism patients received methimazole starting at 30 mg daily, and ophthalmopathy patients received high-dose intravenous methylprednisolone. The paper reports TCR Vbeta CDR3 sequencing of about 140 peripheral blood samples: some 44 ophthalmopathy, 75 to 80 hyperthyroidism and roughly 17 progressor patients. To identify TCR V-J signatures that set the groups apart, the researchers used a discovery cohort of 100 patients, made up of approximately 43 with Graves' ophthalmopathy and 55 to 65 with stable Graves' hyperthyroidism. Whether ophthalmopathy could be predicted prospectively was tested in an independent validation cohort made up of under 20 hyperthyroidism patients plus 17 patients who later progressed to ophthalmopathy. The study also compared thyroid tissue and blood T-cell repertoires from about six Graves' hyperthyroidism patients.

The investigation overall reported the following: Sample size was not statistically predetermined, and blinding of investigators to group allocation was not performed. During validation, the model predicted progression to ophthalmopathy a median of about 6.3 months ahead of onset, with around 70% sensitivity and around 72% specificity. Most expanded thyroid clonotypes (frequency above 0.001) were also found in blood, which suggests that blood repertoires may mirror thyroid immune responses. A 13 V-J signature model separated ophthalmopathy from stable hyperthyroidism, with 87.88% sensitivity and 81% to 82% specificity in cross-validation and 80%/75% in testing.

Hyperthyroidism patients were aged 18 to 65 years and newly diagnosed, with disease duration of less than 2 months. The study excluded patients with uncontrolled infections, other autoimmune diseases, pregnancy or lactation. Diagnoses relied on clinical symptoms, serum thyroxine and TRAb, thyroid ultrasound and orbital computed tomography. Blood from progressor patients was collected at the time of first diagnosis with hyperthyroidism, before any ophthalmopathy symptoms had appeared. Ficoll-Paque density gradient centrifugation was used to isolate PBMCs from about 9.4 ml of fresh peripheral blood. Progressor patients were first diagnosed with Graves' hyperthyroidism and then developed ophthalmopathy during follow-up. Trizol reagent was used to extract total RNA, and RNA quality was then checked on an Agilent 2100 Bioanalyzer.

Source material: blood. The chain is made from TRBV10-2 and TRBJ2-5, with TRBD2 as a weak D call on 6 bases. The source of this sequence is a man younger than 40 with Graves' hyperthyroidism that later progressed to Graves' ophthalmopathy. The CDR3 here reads CASSESASVIAQYF. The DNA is TGCGCCAGCAGTGAGTCGGCTAGCGTCATCGCCCAGTACTTC.